A single T cell receptor (beta chain) is shown here with its context. Some clones are missing from TCRdb's copy, which holds only in-frame ones; the method was immunoSEQ multiplex PCR. The sample lists about 63,000 clones, over 70% occurring once. This sample is drawn from a study of blood T cell repertoires in COVID-19. The sequence derives from a man aged 50 to 60 with active COVID-19. Sequenced sample: peripheral blood.

This CDR3 reads CASILGMNTEAFF. The CDR3 DNA reads as TGTGCCAGCATTCTCGGGATGAACACTGAAGCTTTCTTT. The V gene is TRBV2, the J gene TRBJ1-1; D remains unclear. This CDR3 comprises 13 residues. Between the trimmed V and J ends, which lost 7 bases and 0 bases, there was a span of 9 bases. The germline V gene encodes CDR1 SNHLY and CDR2 FYNNEI.